Each of the 25 T cell receptor beta chains below was sequenced from the same sample in a study of neurological immune-mediated disorders. As for time point: technical triplicate 3. In TCRdb, the 5' RACE reads were re-called with MiXCR into one record per CDR3 protein. The sample yields nearly 30,000 distinct CDR3 sequences, about 16% seen once. The sequencing sample was made of CD4+ T cells from blood. The source of these receptors is a female donor with HTLV-1-associated myelopathy (HAM/TSP).

This clonotype showed up many times. The CDR3 DNA sequence: TGTGCCAGCAGTTACGGGACGGGCACCTACGAGCAGTACTTC. Its translation: CASSYGTGTYEQYF. The chain recombines TRBV6-6 with TRBJ2-7; TRBD1 or TRBD2 may be the D gene (5 bases each). Trimming took off 2 bases at V and 2 bases at J, with 10 bases between the two ends. This CDR3 contains 14 residues. Germline V gives CDR1 MNHNY, CDR2 SVGAGI (reference sequence).

The sample holds many counts of this clonotype. This rearrangement joins TRBV6-5 to TRBJ1-2, with 7 bases matching TRBD1. The CDR3 spans 13 residues. Losses at the gene ends were 2 bases for V and 10 bases for J; bases not matched to a gene: 7. Looked up from germline, CDR1 is MNHEY and CDR2 is SVGAGI. CDR3 protein: CASSYGDSSDYTF. The CDR3 DNA reads as TGTGCCAGCAGTTACGGGGACAGTAGTGACTACACCTTC.

This clonotype was counted ten times or more. The chain joins TRBV7-9 to TRBJ2-3; D is uncertain. The CDR3 covers 12 residues. The germline CDR1 and CDR2 sequences are SEHNR and FQNEAQ (reference sequence). Trimming shortened V by 3 bases and J by 2 bases, and 3 bases separated the two germline ends. This chain's CDR3 is CASSFDTDTQYF. The CDR3 DNA sequence: TGTGCCAGCAGCTTCGACACAGATACGCAGTATTTT. The variable domain in full, completed from reference TRBV7-9 and TRBJ2-3, reads DTGVSQNPRHKITKRGQNVTFRCDPISEHNRLYWYRQTLGQGPEFLTYFQNEAQLEKSRLLSDRFSAERPKGSFSTLEIQRTEQGDSAMYLCASSFDTDTQYFGPGTRLTVL.

This sequence joins TRBV5-6 and TRBJ2-6, with 7 positions matching TRBD1. The CDR3 length is 17 residues. Germline V gene data show CDR1 as SGHDT and CDR2 as YYEEEE. Trimming at V came to 1 base and at J to 0 bases, leaving 4 bases not matched to a gene. The CDR3 DNA reads TGTGCCAGCAGCTTGTCAGGGGGAATCTCTGGGGCCAACGTCCTGACTTTC. Translating it yields CASSLSGGISGANVLTF.

The table lists this clonotype with a few counts. The chain is built from TRBV5-1 and TRBJ2-6; D is undetermined. Germline CDR1 and CDR2: SGHRS and YFSETQ. V was pared by 0 bases and J by 1 base, with 5 bases between. The CDR3 runs 15 residues. The CDR3 spells CASSLVISGANVLTF. The CDR3, as DNA: TGCGCCAGCAGCTTGGTAATATCTGGGGCCAACGTCCTGACTTTC.

In this sample, this clonotype turned up many times. J is TRBJ1-1 and V is TRBV7-3; D unclear. Trimming shortened V by 5 bases and J by 2 bases, and 9 bases separated the two germline ends. The CDR3 totals 13 residues. The germline V gene has CDR1 SGHTA and CDR2 FQGTGA. The CDR3 protein is CASSTQENTEAFF. Here the CDR3 DNA reads TGTGCCAGCAGCACTCAGGAAAACACTGAAGCTTTCTTT. The complete variable domain, with remaining parts taken from reference TRBV7-3 and TRBJ1-1, reads GAGVSQTPSNKVTEKGKYVELRCDPISGHTALYWYRQSLGQGPEFLIYFQGTGAADDSGLPNDRFFAVRPEGSVSTLKIQRTERGDSAVYLCASSTQENTEAFFGQGTRLTVV.

This clonotype appeared many times. The V gene is TRBV5-1, the J gene TRBJ2-1; TRBD2 aligns across 9 bases. CDR1 and CDR2 from the germline V gene are SGHRS and YFSETQ. V shed 5 bases, J shed 2 bases, and the junction held 2 bases outside the gene matches. This CDR3 region has 14 residues. The CDR3 region has the DNA TGCGCCAGCAGTGAGCGGGAGGCCTACAATGAGCAGTTCTTC. This translates into CASSEREAYNEQFF.

This clonotype was picked up many times. This chain joins TRBV29-1 and TRBJ2-7; D is possibly TRBD2 (6 bases). The V gene lost 8 bases and the J gene lost 3 bases, with 11 bases spanning the gap. This CDR3 spans 11 amino acids. The germline gives CDR1 SQVTM, CDR2 ANQGSEA. The CDR3 DNA sequence: TGCAGCAAATGGGAGGACTACGAGCAGTACTTC. This codes for CSKWEDYEQYF.

This clonotype was counted at least ten times. The chain is built from TRBV30 and TRBJ1-1; no firm D call. The CDR3 is made up of 13 amino acids. The V and J ends lost 3 bases and 5 bases respectively, with 13 bases between them. Germline V CDR1 and CDR2: GTSNPN, SVGIG (reference sequence). The CDR3 region has the DNA TGTGCCTGGAGCCTTCCTGTGGGAACTGAAGCTTTCTTT. Translating gives CAWSLPVGTEAFF.

The rearrangement uses TRBV5-1 and TRBJ2-1; TRBD1 matches at 7 bases. Germline-derived CDR1 and CDR2 are SGHRS and YFSETQ. This CDR3 comprises 16 residues. J lost 9 bases, V lost 0 bases, and 12 bases had no gene match. Here the CDR3 reads CASSLEGTKGASEQFF. As DNA, the CDR3 is TGCGCCAGCAGCTTGGAGGGAACCAAGGGGGCAAGTGAGCAGTTCTTC.

The J gene is TRBJ2-1, the V gene TRBV20-1; TRBD2 matches 8 bases. Germline lookup yields CDR1 DFQATT and CDR2 SNEGSKA (reference sequence). The length of the CDR3 is 15 residues. The V and J ends lost 5 bases and 6 bases, in that order; junction bases with no gene match: 12. Written as DNA, the CDR3 is TGCAGTGCTTCACCCCCGGGACTAGTAATCAATGAGCAGTTCTTC. Amino acids: CSASPPGLVINEQFF.

There are many counts of this clonotype. The chain employs TRBV5-5 and TRBJ1-5; a possible D gene is TRBD1 (5 bases). In germline, CDR1 is SGHKS, CDR2 YYEKEE (reference sequence). This CDR3 has 15 amino acids. Trimming shortened V by 1 base and J by 4 bases, and 12 bases separated the two germline ends. In DNA, the CDR3 is TGTGCCAGCAGCTTGAGTCCTGCAGGGAATCAGCCCCAGCATTTT. Translation gives CASSLSPAGNQPQHF. Using reference TRBV5-5 and TRBJ1-5 for the parts outside the CDR3, the full variable domain is DAGVTQSPTHLIKTRGQQVTLRCSPISGHKSVSWYQQVLGQGPQFIFQYYEKEERGRGNFPDRFSARQFPNYSSELNVNALLLGDSALYLCASSLSPAGNQPQHFGDGTRLSIL.

The rearrangement joins TRBV18 to TRBJ2-1; D not resolved. The germline CDR1 and CDR2 sequences are KGHSH and LQKENI. V was shortened by 6 bases and J by 7 bases, with 10 bases between the two germline ends. This CDR3 has 12 amino acids. The CDR3 DNA sequence: TGTGCCAGCTCTATAGTCCTAAATGAGCAGTTCTTC. Translation gives CASSIVLNEQFF.

This clonotype was seen repeatedly, ten times or more. V gene TRBV12-3 or TRBV12-4 combines with J gene TRBJ2-7, with D unclear. V lost 4 bases, J lost 2 bases, and 12 bases lay in between. The CDR3 extends over 14 amino acids. The DNA for the CDR3 is TGTGCCAGCAGTTCCAACAGACTTACCTACGAGCAGTACTTC. This gives the protein CASSSNRLTYEQYF.

This clonotype has at least ten counts. DNA for the CDR3: TGTGCCAGCGCGACAGACTTTAGCAATCAGCCCCAGCATTTT. This encodes CASATDFSNQPQHF. The J gene is TRBJ1-5, the V gene TRBV14; possible D gene TRBD1, 5 bases. The CDR3 runs 14 residues. V was trimmed by 8 bases and J by 0 bases, leaving 11 bases between them. Per the germline V gene, CDR1 is SGHDN and CDR2 is FVKESK.

Concerning this clonotype itself: At one boundary the junction diverges from the germline segment, which might be a read error. The rearrangement links TRBV18 to TRBJ1-5; perhaps TRBD1 as D (6 bases). This CDR3 region has 16 residues. Germline CDR1 reads KGHSH; CDR2 reads LQKENI. Written as DNA, the CDR3 is TGTGTCAGCTCACTAGCCCCGGGGGCGCGAGGTCAGCCCAAGCATTTT. It encodes CVSSLAPGARGQPKHF.

This clonotype was seen many times. This rearrangement joins TRBV2 to TRBJ2-4; D is perhaps TRBD2 (5 bases). V dropped 2 bases and J dropped 2 bases, with 7 bases sitting between them. The CDR3 is 14 residues long. Germline assignment: CDR1 SNHLY and CDR2 FYNNEI. CDR3 sequence (DNA): TGTGCCAGCAGTGAAACTAGTACCAAAAACATTCAGTACTTC. It translates to CASSETSTKNIQYF.

This clonotype was detected ten times or more. V is TRBV7-9 and J is TRBJ2-3, with 7 bases matching TRBD1. V lost 3 bases and J lost 5; bases outside the gene matches: 5. Germline CDR1 and CDR2: SEHNR and FQNEAQ (reference sequence). The CDR3 is 14 residues long. This chain's CDR3 is CASSFEGAQDTQYF. The CDR3 nucleotides read TGTGCCAGCAGCTTTGAGGGGGCCCAAGATACGCAGTATTTT.

This clonotype was counted many times. This chain connects TRBV9 to TRBJ2-3, with TRBD2 identical over 9 bases. The CDR3 totals 14 residues. Trimming took 1 base from V and 3 from J; bases not matched to a gene: 0. Germline loops: CDR1 SGDLS, CDR2 YYNGEE. The CDR3 DNA reads TGTGCCAGCAGCGTACTAGCGGGAACAGATACGCAGTATTTT. The encoded protein is CASSVLAGTDTQYF.

The table lists this clonotype with many counts. V usage is TRBV12-3 or TRBV12-4 and J usage is TRBJ2-3; TRBD1 agrees at 7 bases. The CDR3 contains 13 residues. V dropped 6 bases and J dropped 1; count of bases not matched to a gene: 1. The CDR3 protein is CASSDRGTDTQYF. The CDR3 bases are TGTGCCAGCAGCGACAGGGGCACAGATACGCAGTATTTT.

This clonotype came up many times. The chain joins TRBV12-3 or TRBV12-4 to TRBJ2-6; possibly TRBD2 for D (5 bases). This CDR3 spans 12 amino acids. V lost 9 bases and J lost 12, with 15 bases in between. Here the CDR3 reads CASRTDGLVLTF. The CDR3 DNA follows: TGTGCCAGTAGGACGGATGGACTCGTCCTGACTTTC.

The table lists this clonotype with many counts. This chain joins TRBV7-9 and TRBJ2-2, with D perhaps being TRBD1 or TRBD2 (6 bases each). CDR3 size: 16 residues. The V and J ends lost 5 bases and 6 bases respectively, with 19 bases between them. CDR1 SEHNR and CDR2 FQNEAQ come from the germline V gene (reference sequence). The CDR3 DNA follows: TGTGCCAGCAGCAACCAGCGGGCAGGGGAATCCGGGGAGCTGTTTTTT. This encodes CASSNQRAGESGELFF.

The J gene is TRBJ2-1, the V gene TRBV6-5; no definite D call. The CDR3 is 15 residues long. V was trimmed by 4 bases and J by 0 bases, leaving 10 bases between them. CDR1 and CDR2 (germline): MNHEY, SVGAGI. The CDR3 nucleotides read TGTGCCAGCAGTTCCTACAGCAGCTCCTACAATGAGCAGTTCTTC. Residues: CASSSYSSSYNEQFF.

This clonotype was observed many times. The chain carries TRBV28 and TRBJ1-3, with D uncertain. V was shortened by 6 bases and J by 2 bases, with 17 bases between the two germline ends. This CDR3 has 16 residues. Germline lookup yields CDR1 MDHEN and CDR2 SYDVKM. The CDR3 spells CASRFGRRAAGNTIYF. Written as DNA, the CDR3 is TGTGCCAGCAGGTTCGGCCGGCGGGCGGCTGGAAACACCATATATTTT.

In this sample, this clonotype turned up many times. The genes are TRBV20-1 and TRBJ2-3; D perhaps matches TRBD1 (5 bases). The CDR3 extends over 14 amino acids. Trimming stripped 4 bases from V and 1 base from J, with 12 bases between. Germline V gene data show CDR1 as DFQATT and CDR2 as SNEGSKA (reference sequence). The CDR3 loop is CSATPGFGTDTQYF. The CDR3 DNA sequence: TGCAGTGCTACCCCAGGGTTTGGCACAGATACGCAGTATTTT.